The 12 T cell receptor beta chains given below trace back to one sample, sequenced in a study of T cells after somatic rescue of genetic block. Measured with immunoSEQ multiplex PCR; TCRdb has only the in-frame clones, and not every one. Of more than 12,000 clones in the sample, 60% to 80% were seen once. What was sequenced was peripheral blood mononuclear cells (PBMCs). These receptors all come from a boy younger than 18.

V is TRBV2 and J is TRBJ2-7; the D gene is possibly TRBD2 (6 bases). Germline V gene lookup returns CDR1 SNHLY and CDR2 FYNNEI. V dropped 3 bases and J dropped 8 bases, with 20 bases sitting between them. This CDR3 comprises 15 residues. The CDR3 is CASSEDGGIGKKQYF. The CDR3 DNA reads as TGTGCCAGCAGTGAGGATGGGGGGATCGGTAAGAAGCAGTACTTC.

This clone was recorded a few times. The chain uses TRBV5-1 and TRBJ1-5; D remains unclear. This CDR3 is 15 amino acids long. Per the germline V gene, CDR1 is SGHRS and CDR2 is YFSETQ. With 2 bases removed from V and 2 bases from J, the gap between germline ends came to 11 bases. In DNA, the CDR3 is TGCGCCAGCAGCTTCGAGGGCGTGGGCAATCAGCCCCAGCATTTT. It translates to CASSFEGVGNQPQHF.

The chain recombines TRBV10-2 with TRBJ2-2, with D possibly TRBD1 on 6 matching bases. The CDR3 spans 12 residues. Trimming shortened V by 5 bases and J by 5 bases, and 6 bases separated the two germline ends. Germline V lookup: CDR1 WSHSY, CDR2 SAAADI. CDR3: CASSTGTGELFF. For the CDR3, the DNA is TGCGCCAGCAGTACAGGGACCGGGGAGCTGTTTTTT.

J is TRBJ1-4 and V is TRBV19; D call uncertain. Germline V lookup: CDR1 LNHDA, CDR2 SQIVND (reference sequence). The CDR3 length is 14 residues. Trimming removed 5 bases from V and 2 bases from J, with 9 bases in between. The CDR3 sequence: CASSVLRTNEKLFF. The DNA of the CDR3 is TGTGCCAGTAGTGTGCTAAGGACTAATGAAAAACTGTTTTTT.

This clone was counted once. The V call is TRBV19, the J call TRBJ1-5; D uncertain. The CDR3 has 14 residues. V was shortened by 0 bases and J by 5 bases, with 8 bases between the two germline ends. Germline V gene sequence: CDR1 LNHDA, CDR2 SQIVND (reference sequence). The CDR3 protein is CASSIDSRDQPQHF. DNA of the CDR3: TGTGCCAGTAGTATAGACTCTAGGGATCAGCCCCAGCATTTT.

V and J are TRBV5-1 and TRBJ2-1; a possible D gene is TRBD2 (6 bases). V gave up 0 bases and J gave up 1 base, with 8 bases separating them. In germline, CDR1 is SGHRS, CDR2 YFSETQ. This CDR3 has 15 amino acids. DNA for the CDR3: TGCGCCAGCAGCTTGGTGGCGGGATCCTACAATGAGCAGTTCTTC. Translation gives CASSLVAGSYNEQFF.

The V call is TRBV5-1, the J call TRBJ2-7; D remains unclear. The CDR3 covers 13 residues. The V and J ends lost 4 bases and 2 bases respectively, with 10 bases between them. Per germline, CDR1 SGHRS and CDR2 YFSETQ. The CDR3 region is CASSHWGTYEQYF. In nucleotides, the CDR3 is TGCGCCAGCAGCCACTGGGGAACCTACGAGCAGTACTTC.

The V call is TRBV10-3, the J call TRBJ1-5, with D uncertain. This CDR3 comprises 15 residues. V dropped 2 bases and J dropped 3 bases, with 11 bases sitting between them. The germline V gene encodes CDR1 ENHRY and CDR2 SYGVKD. The CDR3 sequence is CAISERREANQPQHF. CDR3 in DNA: TGTGCCATCAGTGAGCGAAGGGAGGCCAATCAGCCCCAGCATTTT.

The V and J genes are TRBV19 and TRBJ2-6; perhaps TRBD1 as D (5 bases). Germline V gives CDR1 LNHDA, CDR2 SQIVND (reference sequence). CDR3 size: 18 residues. Trimming left V 7 bases short and J 0 bases short, with 19 bases between. The CDR3 DNA is TGTGCCAGTACTGACAGAATAGGAGTCTCCTCTGGGGCCAACGTCCTGACTTTC. Its protein is CASTDRIGVSSGANVLTF.

This chain connects TRBV7-3 to TRBJ1-1; D ambiguous. V gave up 2 bases and J gave up 4 bases, with 8 bases separating them. The CDR3 runs 13 residues. Germline V lookup: CDR1 SGHTA, CDR2 FQGTGA. CDR3 sequence (DNA): TGTGCCAGCAGCTTAGGCGGAGGCACTGAAGCTTTCTTT. It is translated as CASSLGGGTEAFF. Full variable domain (missing parts from reference TRBV7-3 and TRBJ1-1): GAGVSQTPSNKVTEKGKYVELRCDPISGHTALYWYRQSLGQGPEFLIYFQGTGAADDSGLPNDRFFAVRPEGSVSTLKIQRTERGDSAVYLCASSLGGGTEAFFGQGTRLTVV.

The genes are TRBV7-9 and TRBJ2-1; TRBD2 agrees at 7 bases. Germline loops: CDR1 SEHNR, CDR2 FQNEAQ (reference sequence). This CDR3 spans 14 amino acids. The J segment lost 4 bases and the V segment lost 4 bases, leaving 4 bases of the junction unmatched. CDR3 sequence reads: CASSSWREYNEQFF. Here the CDR3 DNA reads TGTGCCAGCAGCTCTTGGCGGGAGTACAATGAGCAGTTCTTC.

The chain has TRBV7-9 and TRBJ2-5, with 16 bases aligning to TRBD2. J was trimmed by 5 bases and V by 3 bases; bases with no gene match: 3. The germline gives CDR1 SEHNR, CDR2 FQNEAQ (reference sequence). The CDR3 length is 16 residues. In DNA, the CDR3 is TGTGCCAGCAGCTTGGGGACTAGCGGGGGGGCCGAGACCCAGTACTTC. This codes for CASSLGTSGGAETQYF. Combining the CDR3 with reference TRBV7-9 and TRBJ2-5 gives the whole variable domain DTGVSQNPRHKITKRGQNVTFRCDPISEHNRLYWYRQTLGQGPEFLTYFQNEAQLEKSRLLSDRFSAERPKGSFSTLEIQRTEQGDSAMYLCASSLGTSGGAETQYFGPGTRLLVL.